The source of this T cell receptor beta chain is a study of T cell responses to AZD1222 COVID-19 vaccine. Study in general: Recipients boosted at about 4 weeks or about 12 weeks are pooled. Study results and limitations: It should be noted that donors were predominantly white British and more often female, and clonal diversity was possibly underestimated. Scientists sampled the repertoires only once the peak T cell response had passed.

Remarks on this clone: Its target is not known.

CDR1 KGHSH and CDR2 LQKENI come from the germline V gene. This CDR3 contains 15 residues. With V trimmed by 3 bases and J by 5 bases, 7 bases remained unmatched. Sequenced by immunoSEQ multiplex PCR; TCRdb stores in-frame clones only, minus some. The sample records about 130,000 clones, under 95% being singletons. This chain joins TRBV18 and TRBJ2-7, with 10 bases that match TRBD1. Sample: peripheral blood, taken on day 0 of AZD1222 vaccination. The receptor was isolated from an adult in good health. The CDR3 DNA sequence: TGTGCCAGCTCACCGGAACCCGGGACAGGGGACGAGCAGTACTTC. It is translated as CASSPEPGTGDEQYF.